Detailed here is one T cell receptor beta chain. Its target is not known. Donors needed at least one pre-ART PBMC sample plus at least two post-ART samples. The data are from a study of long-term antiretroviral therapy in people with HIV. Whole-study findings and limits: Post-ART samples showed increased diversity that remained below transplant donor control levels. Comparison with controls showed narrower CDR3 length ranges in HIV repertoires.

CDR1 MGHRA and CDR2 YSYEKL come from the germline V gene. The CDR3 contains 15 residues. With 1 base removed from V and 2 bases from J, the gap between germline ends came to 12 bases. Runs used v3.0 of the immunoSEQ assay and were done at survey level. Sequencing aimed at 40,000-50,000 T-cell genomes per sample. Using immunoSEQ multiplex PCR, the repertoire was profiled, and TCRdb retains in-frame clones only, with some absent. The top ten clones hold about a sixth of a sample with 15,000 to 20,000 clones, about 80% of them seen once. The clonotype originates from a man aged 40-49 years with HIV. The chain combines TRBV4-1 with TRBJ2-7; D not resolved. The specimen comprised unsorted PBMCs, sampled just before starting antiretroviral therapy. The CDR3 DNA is TGCGCCAGCAGCCAAGGTCACTCGGAAACCTACGAGCAGTACTTC. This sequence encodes CASSQGHSETYEQYF.